The clone carrying this TCR beta chain was detected many times. Its target is not known. The CDR3 extends 3 residues past the end of the read, so its final part is completed from the germline J gene. Equal genomic DNA amounts from CVID and control samples were sequenced. Sequenced by immunoSEQ multiplex PCR; TCRdb stores in-frame clones only, minus some. There are approximately 40,000 clones in the sample, none observed a single time. The V gene's germline CDR1 is KGHSH and CDR2 LQKENI. The V segment lost 5 bases and the J segment 8 bases; nucleotides outside the gene matches: 2. This CDR3 is 13 amino acids long. These data belong to a study of T cell clonality in common variable immunodeficiency. General study points: CVID subjects showed higher TCRbeta clonality than healthy controls. Reportedly, TCR beta sequences from common variable immunodeficiency showed fewer deletions and N-nucleotide insertions. CVID subjects shared fewer TCRbeta clones than healthy controls did.

The J gene is TRBJ2-4, the V gene TRBV18; 11 bases are a match to TRBD1. Sequenced: peripheral blood mononuclear cells. This sequence was found in a person aged 18-70 years in good health. The sequenced part of the CDR3 DNA is TGTGCCAGCTCATGGGGACAGGGGGACATT. Translation gives CASSWGQGDI. The entire CDR3 sequence reads CASSWGQGDIQYF.